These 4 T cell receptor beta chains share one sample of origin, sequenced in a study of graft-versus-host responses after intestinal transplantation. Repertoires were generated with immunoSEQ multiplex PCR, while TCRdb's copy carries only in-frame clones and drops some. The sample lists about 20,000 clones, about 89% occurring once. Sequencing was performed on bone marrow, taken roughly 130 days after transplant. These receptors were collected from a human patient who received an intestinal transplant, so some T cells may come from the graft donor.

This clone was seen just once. The CDR3 DNA follows: TGTGCCAGCAGTGAGACAGACAGATACTCCTACAATGAGCAGTTCTTC. Protein product: CASSETDRYSYNEQFF. The chain employs TRBV28 and TRBJ2-1; TRBD1 is a possible D gene (5 bases). Trimming pared 5 bases from V and 0 bases from J, leaving 14 bases between. The CDR3 runs 16 residues. Germline lookup yields CDR1 MDHEN and CDR2 SYDVKM.

CDR3 protein: CATDRSGYGYTF. CDR3 bases: TGTGCCACGGACAGGAGCGGCTATGGCTACACCTTC. This chain links TRBV7-9 with TRBJ1-2, with TRBD1 identical over 7 bases. In germline, CDR1 is SEHNR, CDR2 FQNEAQ (reference sequence). V was pared by 10 bases and J by 4 bases, with 6 bases of the junction left unmatched. CDR3 size: 12 residues.

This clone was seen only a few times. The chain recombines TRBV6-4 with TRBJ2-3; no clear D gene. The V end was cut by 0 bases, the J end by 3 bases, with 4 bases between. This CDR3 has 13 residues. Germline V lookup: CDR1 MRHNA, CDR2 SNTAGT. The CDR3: CASSDSTTDTQYF. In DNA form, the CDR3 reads TGTGCCAGCAGTGACTCGACTACAGATACGCAGTATTTT.

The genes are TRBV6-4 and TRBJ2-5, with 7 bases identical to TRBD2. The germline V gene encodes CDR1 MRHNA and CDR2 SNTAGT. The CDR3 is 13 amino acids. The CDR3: CAWEGIDQETQYF. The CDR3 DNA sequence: TGTGCTTGGGAGGGGATAGACCAAGAGACCCAGTACTTC.